These 8 T cell receptor beta chains share one sample of origin, sequenced in a study of T cells in Graves' hyperthyroidism and ophthalmopathy. Amplification targeted TCR beta CDR3 regions from RNA transcripts. The HTBI primer set served for first-round RT-PCR of the TCR CDR3. TCRdb passed the multiplex PCR reads through MiXCR, listing each CDR3 protein once. Among roughly 330,000 distinct CDR3 sequences listed, approximately 15% were seen once. The specimen sequenced was blood. These receptors all come from a man younger than 45 with Graves' hyperthyroidism.

In this sample, this clonotype turned up once. V gene TRBV9 combines with J gene TRBJ1-5; perhaps TRBD1 as D (5 bases). CDR1 is SGDLS, CDR2 YYNGEE, per germline. V dropped 2 bases and J dropped 0 bases, with 6 bases sitting between them. This CDR3 spans 14 amino acids. CDR3 amino acids: CASSVGPSNQPQHF. The CDR3 DNA reads TGTGCCAGCAGCGTGGGACCTAGCAATCAGCCCCAGCATTTT.

In its sample, this clonotype was seen many times. The chain combines TRBV7-9 with TRBJ2-7, with 10 bases fitting TRBD2. CDR3 length: 15 residues. Germline V lookup: CDR1 SEHNR, CDR2 FQNEAQ (reference sequence). The ends lost 5 bases at V and 5 bases at J; junction bases unmatched: 9. In DNA form, the CDR3 reads TGTGCCAGCAGCCCCAGCGGGAGGGCTCTGGACGAGCAGTACTTC. This translates into CASSPSGRALDEQYF.

This clonotype was counted ten times or more. V gene TRBV9 combines with J gene TRBJ2-1, with no clear D. The CDR3 length is 15 residues. Trimming removed 0 bases at V and 3 bases at J, with 10 bases between. Germline V lookup: CDR1 SGDLS, CDR2 YYNGEE. The CDR3 coding sequence is TGTGCCAGCAGCGTAGCTTCTAGGAACTACAATGAGCAGTTCTTC. It yields the protein CASSVASRNYNEQFF.

The chain couples TRBV19 to TRBJ2-2; 9 nucleotides match TRBD1. The length of the CDR3 is 15 residues. CDR1 is LNHDA, CDR2 SQIVND, per germline (reference sequence). Unmatched junction bases numbered 10, after V lost 9 bases and J lost 5 bases. The DNA for the CDR3 is TGTGCCAGCAGAACCGGGGACAGGGCAACCGGGGAGCTGTTTTTT. This sequence encodes CASRTGDRATGELFF. Together with reference TRBV19 and TRBJ2-2, the CDR3 gives the full variable domain: DGGITQSPKYLFRKEGQNVTLSCEQNLNHDAMYWYRQDPGQGLRLIYYSQIVNDFQKGDIAEGYSVSREKKESFPLTVTSAQKNPTAFYLCASRTGDRATGELFFGEGSRLTVL.

This clonotype was recorded many times. DNA for the CDR3: TGTGCCAGCAAAGGCGGGGCTGAAGCTTTCTTT. This translates into CASKGGAEAFF. The rearrangement uses TRBV27 and TRBJ1-1; D is undetermined. V lost 7 bases, J lost 6 bases, and 9 bases lay in between. The CDR3 loop spans 11 amino acids. Germline-derived CDR1 and CDR2 are MNHEY and SMNVEV (reference sequence).

There are many counts of this clonotype. This chain connects TRBV5-1 to TRBJ1-2; D gene unclear. V lost 9 bases and J lost 4, with 19 bases in between. CDR3 length equals 14 residues. Germline CDR1 reads SGHRS; CDR2 reads YFSETQ. CDR3 bases: TGCGCCACCAAAAGCCAGGACGCCTTCTATGGCTACACCTTC. Its protein is CATKSQDAFYGYTF.

This clonotype was detected many times. The chain combines TRBV7-3 with TRBJ1-1; D gene ambiguous. CDR1 is SGHTA and CDR2 is FQGTGA in the germline V gene. Trimming shortened V by 3 bases and J by 1 base, and 6 bases separated the two germline ends. The CDR3 loop spans 13 amino acids. The DNA for the CDR3 is TGTGCCAGCAGCTTTGGGGAGAACACTGAAGCTTTCTTT. Amino acid sequence: CASSFGENTEAFF.

The chain couples TRBV20-1 to TRBJ2-7; D may be TRBD2 (6 bases). The CDR3 has 16 amino acids. The germline CDR1 and CDR2 sequences are DFQATT and SNEGSKA (reference sequence). V was clipped by 1 base and J by 0 bases, with 16 bases between them. Here the CDR3 reads CSARGNRDSRSYEQYF. DNA for the CDR3: TGCAGTGCTAGAGGGAACCGGGACTCCCGCTCCTACGAGCAGTACTTC.